What follows describes a single T cell receptor (beta chain). The source of the sample is a study of shared clonotypes between healthy human individuals. Trimming removed 1 base from V and 1 base from J, with 12 bases in between. Germline-derived CDR1 and CDR2 are SGHRS and YFSETQ. CDR3 length equals 15 residues. Repertoires were generated with immunoSEQ multiplex PCR, while TCRdb's copy carries only in-frame clones and drops some. Here the sample spans 650,000 to 700,000 clones, around 90% being singletons. Sequencing input: memory CD8+ T cells from PBMCs. The subset: CD45RO+ cells pooled with CCR7-negative TemRA cells. The source is a young man in good health. Some clones in this sample may be carry-over from other donors' samples. This chain links TRBV5-1 with TRBJ2-7; possibly TRBD2 for D (5 bases). The CDR3 nucleotides are TGCGCCAGCAGCTTGATCGGAAGAGGGTCCTACGAGCAGTACTTC. The encoded protein is CASSLIGRGSYEQYF.